This T cell receptor (beta chain) came from a study of naive and memory T cell subsets. Germline V lookup: CDR1 LGHDT, CDR2 YNNKEL (reference sequence). V was trimmed by 0 bases and J by 4 bases, leaving 16 bases between them. The CDR3 covers 16 residues. Both TRBC1 and TRBC2 were covered by a beta constant-region primer of two equimolar oligonucleotides. The ligated cDNA underwent four PCR rounds using SP2 and nested alpha and beta constant-region primers. MiXCR, run by TCRdb on the UMI-ligation and nested PCR reads, gives a single entry per CDR3 protein. Here the sample spans about 82,000 distinct CDR3 sequences, roughly 9.3% being singletons.

The origin of this receptor is a human donor in good health. The V call is TRBV3-1, the J call TRBJ2-7; D not resolved. Sequenced sample: naive CD8+ T cells from blood. Here the CDR3 reads CASSQDWAEGPYEQYF. DNA for the CDR3: TGTGCCAGCAGCCAAGATTGGGCGGAAGGGCCGTACGAGCAGTACTTC.